A single sample is the source of the 7 T cell receptor beta chains below, sequenced in a study of regulatory T cells in long-lasting Graves disease. Combining iRepertoire HTBI primers with Arm-PCR of CDR3 regions, the authors built TCR beta libraries. TCRdb reanalysed the multiplex PCR reads using MiXCR and keeps one entry per CDR3 protein. Among 400,000 to 500,000 distinct CDR3 sequences listed, around 20% were seen once. Time point here: persistent/refractory GD, antithyroid drugs over 5 years with positive TRAb. PBMCs provided the RNA from which the TCR library was made. The input for sequencing was peripheral blood mononuclear cells (PBMCs), taken when the disease was refractory, from a patient treated with antithyroid drugs. The receptors were sampled from a female donor with Graves disease.

This clonotype came up many times. CDR3 DNA: TGTGCCAGCAGTACCCGGGACGGACTCTACGAGCAGTACTTC. Translated: CASSTRDGLYEQYF. The rearrangement links TRBV28 to TRBJ2-7; the D call may be TRBD1 or TRBD2 (5 bases each). Per germline, CDR1 MDHEN and CDR2 SYDVKM. Trimming stripped 5 bases from V and 3 bases from J, with 14 bases between. This CDR3 region has 14 residues.

This sequence joins TRBV30 and TRBJ1-6; D uncertain. With 7 bases removed from V and 6 bases from J, the gap between germline ends came to 10 bases. The germline V gene has CDR1 GTSNPN and CDR2 SVGIG (reference sequence). This CDR3 region has 12 residues. The CDR3 here is CAFGLGNSPLHF. The CDR3 DNA reads as TGTGCCTTTGGACTCGGTAATTCACCCCTCCACTTT.

The V call is TRBV4-1, the J call TRBJ1-3; perhaps TRBD1 as D (5 bases). There are 15 residues in the CDR3. Germline CDR1 reads MGHRA; CDR2 reads YSYEKL. With 0 bases removed from V and 7 bases from J, the gap between germline ends came to 13 bases. The CDR3 nucleotides read TGCGCCAGCAGCCAAGAACACAGGTCCTCCAACACCATATATTTT. It specifies CASSQEHRSSNTIYF.

At least ten counts were recorded for this clonotype. This chain uses TRBV14 with TRBJ2-7; D remains unclear. V lost 3 bases, J lost 2 bases, and 14 bases lay in between. The germline gives CDR1 SGHDN, CDR2 FVKESK. There are 15 residues in the CDR3. Written as DNA, the CDR3 is TGTGCCAGCAGCCAGACGGTCGGCGTTGCCTACGAGCAGTACTTC. Translation: CASSQTVGVAYEQYF.

This clonotype has at least ten counts. The chain couples TRBV11-2 to TRBJ2-5, with D perhaps being TRBD1 or TRBD2 (6 bases each). Per the germline V gene, CDR1 is SGHAT and CDR2 is FQNNGV. This CDR3 region has 15 residues. V dropped 5 bases and J dropped 5 bases, with 18 bases sitting between them. CDR3 region: CASSPIRGAGETQYF. The CDR3 bases are TGTGCCAGCAGCCCCATCAGGGGCGCGGGGGAGACCCAGTACTTC.

There are many counts of this clonotype. V usage is TRBV27 and J usage is TRBJ2-7; TRBD2 matches at 7 bases. The CDR3 spans 13 residues. Germline V gives CDR1 MNHEY, CDR2 SMNVEV (reference sequence). V trimming: 6 bases; J trimming: 0 bases; junction bases outside the gene matches: 2. The CDR3 region has the DNA TGTGCCAGCAGGGGGGGGGACTCCTACGAGCAGTACTTC. It is translated as CASRGGDSYEQYF.

This clonotype has more than one count but fewer than ten. V and J are TRBV5-6 and TRBJ2-1; the match to TRBD2 covers 15 bases. The CDR3 has 16 amino acids. The germline V gene encodes CDR1 SGHDT and CDR2 YYEEEE. J was trimmed by 10 bases and V by 4 bases; bases with no gene match: 9. The CDR3 reads CASSPYPGLAGGEQFF. For the CDR3, the DNA is TGTGCCAGCAGCCCATATCCGGGACTAGCGGGAGGAGAGCAGTTCTTC. Based on the CDR3 plus reference TRBV5-6 and TRBJ2-1, the full variable domain is DAGVTQSPTHLIKTRGQQVTLRCSPKSGHDTVSWYQQALGQGPQFIFQYYEEEERQRGNFPDRFSGHQFPNYSSELNVNALLLGDSALYLCASSPYPGLAGGEQFFGPGTRLTVL.